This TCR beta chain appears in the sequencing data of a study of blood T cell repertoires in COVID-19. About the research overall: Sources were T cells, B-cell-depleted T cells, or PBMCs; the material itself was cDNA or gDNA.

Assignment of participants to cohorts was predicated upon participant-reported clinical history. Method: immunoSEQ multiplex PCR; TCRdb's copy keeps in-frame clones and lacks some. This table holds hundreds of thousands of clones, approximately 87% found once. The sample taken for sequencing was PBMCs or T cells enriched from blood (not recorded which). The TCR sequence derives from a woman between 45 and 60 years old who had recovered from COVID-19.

The CDR3 here is CASSPRSGGYTF. The DNA for the CDR3 is TGTGCCAGCTCACCACGGTCGGGGGGCTACACCTTC. The chain has TRBV18 and TRBJ1-2; D ambiguous. Germline assignment: CDR1 KGHSH and CDR2 LQKENI. The CDR3 runs 12 residues. The germline V and J ends were trimmed by 1 base and 8 bases, with 8 bases remaining between them.